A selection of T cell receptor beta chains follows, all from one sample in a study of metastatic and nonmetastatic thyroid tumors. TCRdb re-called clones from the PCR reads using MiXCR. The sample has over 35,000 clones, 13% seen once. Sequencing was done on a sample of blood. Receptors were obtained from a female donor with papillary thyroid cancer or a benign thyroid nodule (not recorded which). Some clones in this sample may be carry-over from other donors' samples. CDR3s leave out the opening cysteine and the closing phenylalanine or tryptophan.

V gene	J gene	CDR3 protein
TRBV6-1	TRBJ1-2	ASSAPDGIYGYT
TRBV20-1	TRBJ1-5	SANQEVGQPQH
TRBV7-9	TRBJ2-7	ASSPEYEQY
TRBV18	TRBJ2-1	ASSLQVRVDNEQF
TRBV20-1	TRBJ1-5	SASGTSVPNQPQH
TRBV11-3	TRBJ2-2	ASSLSTGAAGELF
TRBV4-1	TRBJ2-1	ASSHGSNYNEQF
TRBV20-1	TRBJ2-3	SASYAGELTDTQY
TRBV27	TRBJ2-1	ASSLRGASYNEQF
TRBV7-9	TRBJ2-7	AFEVGLDDEQY